These T cell receptor beta chains were read from a single sample in a study of somatic mutations in cytotoxic T cells in rheumatoid arthritis. Sequenced by immunoSEQ multiplex PCR; TCRdb stores in-frame clones only, minus some. The sample has 25,000 to 35,000 clones, more than 85% seen once; the top ten hold around 10%. The specimen was CD8+ T cells sorted from blood. The source is an adult with rheumatoid arthritis. Both conserved end residues are part of each CDR3. D genes are given only for firm matches. Clone size is given for some rows only: seen once, a few or many times, or a class if the clone is expanded.

j_call	clone_size	v_call	d_call	cdr3_nt	cdr3_aa
TRBJ2-7	few	TRBV7-9	.	TGTGCCAGCAGCGCCGAGGGCTACGAGCAGTACTTC	CASSAEGYEQYF
TRBJ2-3	.	TRBV30	.	TGTGCCTGGAGTGTAGCCGACGCAGATACGCAGTATTTT	CAWSVADADTQYF
TRBJ2-1	.	TRBV7-9	TRBD2	TGTGCCAGCAGCCACGGGTCAGCGGGAGTGGATGAGCAGTTCTTC	CASSHGSAGVDEQFF
TRBJ2-5	.	TRBV6-1	.	TGTGCCAGCAGTGAAGCGCCACTAGTGGGGGAGACCCAGTACTTC	CASSEAPLVGETQYF
TRBJ2-7	few	TRBV9	.	TGTGCCAGCAGCGTAGCTACCGGTCACTACGAGCAGTACTTC	CASSVATGHYEQYF
TRBJ2-3	.	TRBV5-4	.	TGTGCCAGCAGCTTCAAGGGGGGCCGGACAGATACGCAGTATTTT	CASSFKGGRTDTQYF
TRBJ2-5	.	TRBV6-5	TRBD2	TGTGCCAGCAGTTACCTAGCGGGGTTCCAAGAGACCCAGTACTTC	CASSYLAGFQETQYF
TRBJ2-2	.	TRBV7-3	TRBD1	TGTGCCAGCAGCCCGACTCCGACAGGGACGAACACCGGGGAGCTGTTTTTT	CASSPTPTGTNTGELFF
TRBJ2-1	once	TRBV6-5	TRBD1	TGTGCCAGCAGTTACTCAACAGGGGAGTCCTACAATGAGCAGTTCTTC	CASSYSTGESYNEQFF
TRBJ1-2	.	TRBV5-1	TRBD1	TGCGCCAGCAGCTTGAGGACAGGCGCACCCCTTATTTATGGCTACACCTTC	CASSLRTGAPLIYGYTF
TRBJ1-4	.	TRBV19	.	TGTGCCAGTAGTATTAACGGACCGAATGGGGGACTGTTTTTT	CASSINGPNGGLFF
TRBJ2-7	.	TRBV6-1	TRBD1	TGTGCCAGCGGACAGGACTACGAGCAGTACTTC	CASGQDYEQYF
TRBJ1-5	.	TRBV5-8	TRBD1	TGTGCCAGCAGCTGGGGGACAGGCAATCAGCCCCAGCATTTT	CASSWGTGNQPQHF
TRBJ2-7	.	TRBV11-2	.	TGTGCCAGCAGCTTATTGGTGGACGAGCAGTACTTC	CASSLLVDEQYF
TRBJ2-1	.	TRBV28	.	TGTGCCAGCAGTGGGGGAAATGAGCAGTTCTTC	CASSGGNEQFF